The 30 T cell receptor beta chains presented below share a single source sample, sequenced in a study of blood T cell repertoires in COVID-19. The method was immunoSEQ multiplex PCR; TCRdb's version includes in-frame clones alone and lacks a portion of them. The data contain about 210,000 clones, about 86% of them singletons. Sequenced: peripheral blood. Every receptor here comes from a woman between 70 and 85 years old with acute or convalescent COVID-19.

The chain links TRBV5-6 to TRBJ2-3, with D possibly TRBD1 on 6 matching bases. Germline V lookup: CDR1 SGHDT, CDR2 YYEEEE. Trimming shortened V by 5 bases and J by 6 bases, and 10 bases separated the two germline ends. This CDR3 region has 12 residues. The CDR3 spells CASRTGLDTQYF. In DNA form, the CDR3 reads TGTGCCAGCAGAACAGGGCTTGATACGCAGTATTTT. Together with reference TRBV5-6 and TRBJ2-3, the CDR3 gives the full variable domain: DAGVTQSPTHLIKTRGQQVTLRCSPKSGHDTVSWYQQALGQGPQFIFQYYEEEERQRGNFPDRFSGHQFPNYSSELNVNALLLGDSALYLCASRTGLDTQYFGPGTRLTVL.

This clone has a single count. The chain employs TRBV5-4 and TRBJ1-1; 9 bases line up with TRBD1. The CDR3 loop spans 13 amino acids. Germline V CDR1 and CDR2: SGHNT, YYREEE (reference sequence). V lost 3 bases to trimming and J lost 5 bases; unmatched junction nucleotides: 2. The DNA of the CDR3 is TGTGCCAGCAGCTGGGACAGGGAAACTGAAGCTTTCTTT. Amino acid sequence: CASSWDRETEAFF.

The chain combines TRBV3-1 (or the pseudogene TRBV3-2) with TRBJ2-7; a possible D gene is TRBD1 (5 bases). Germline V gene lookup returns CDR1 LGHDT and CDR2 YNNKEL (reference sequence). CDR3 size: 15 residues. Trimming left V 0 bases short and J 2 bases short, with 11 bases between. DNA for the CDR3: TGTGCCAGCAGCCAAGAAGTCGACAGAGCCTACGAGCAGTACTTC. This translates into CASSQEVDRAYEQYF.

The chain carries TRBV2 and TRBJ1-3; D gene unclear. Germline assignment: CDR1 SNHLY and CDR2 FYNNEI. Trimming took off 7 bases at V and 1 base at J, with 17 bases between the two ends. The length of the CDR3 is 16 residues. CDR3 residues: CASKAGLTSSGNTIYF. In DNA, the CDR3 is TGTGCCAGCAAGGCAGGTCTCACTTCTTCTGGAAACACCATATATTTT.

This chain uses TRBV19 with TRBJ1-4, with 9 bases lining up with TRBD1. Germline V gene data show CDR1 as LNHDA and CDR2 as SQIVND (reference sequence). The CDR3 loop spans 15 amino acids. V was pared by 5 bases and J by 4 bases, with 5 bases of the junction left unmatched. CDR3 coding DNA: TGTGCCAGTAGTTTGCCGGGACAGGGTAATGAAAAACTGTTTTTT. Encoded protein: CASSLPGQGNEKLFF.

In its sample, this clone was seen once. The chain carries TRBV28 and TRBJ1-4, with a tentative D call TRBD1 (6 bases). V shed 8 bases and J shed 7 bases, with 17 bases lying between them. Germline V gene sequence: CDR1 MDHEN, CDR2 SYDVKM. The CDR3 runs 14 residues. The CDR3 DNA is TGTGCCAGCTTCCATGGGGGGGCTTCTGAAAAACTGTTTTTT. This gives the protein CASFHGGASEKLFF.

The rearrangement uses TRBV4-1 and TRBJ2-5; a weak D match, TRBD2 (6 bases). V lost 2 bases to trimming and J lost 0 bases, with 16 bases between them. Looked up from germline, CDR1 is MGHRA and CDR2 is YSYEKL. The CDR3 loop spans 17 amino acids. In DNA, the CDR3 is TGCGCCAGCAGCCAATCCCCACCCGGGACTTACCAAGAGACCCAGTACTTC. Residues: CASSQSPPGTYQETQYF.

The count of this clone is one. The chain has TRBV5-5 and TRBJ1-4; D is uncertain. Trimming stripped 4 bases from V and 0 bases from J, with 7 bases between. From germline, CDR1 is SGHKS and CDR2 YYEKEE (reference sequence). The CDR3 totals 14 residues. CDR3 sequence (DNA): TGTGCCAGCAGCGTCCTTGCAACTAATGAAAAACTGTTTTTT. Translation gives CASSVLATNEKLFF. Combining the CDR3 with reference TRBV5-5 and TRBJ1-4 gives the whole variable domain DAGVTQSPTHLIKTRGQQVTLRCSPISGHKSVSWYQQVLGQGPQFIFQYYEKEERGRGNFPDRFSARQFPNYSSELNVNALLLGDSALYLCASSVLATNEKLFFGSGTQLSVL.

This rearrangement joins TRBV11-2 to TRBJ2-5, with a tentative D call TRBD2 (5 bases). The germline gives CDR1 SGHAT, CDR2 FQNNGV. The length of the CDR3 is 15 residues. Trimming cost V 0 bases and J 1 base, with 9 bases left between them. The CDR3 sequence: CASSLDGAGQETQYF. The CDR3 DNA is TGTGCCAGCAGCTTAGATGGTGCGGGCCAAGAGACCCAGTACTTC.

The chain has TRBV12-3 or TRBV12-4 and TRBJ2-3; a weak D match, TRBD2 (5 bases). The germline V and J ends were trimmed by 5 bases and 6 bases, with 9 bases remaining between them. The CDR3 sequence is 12 residues long. The CDR3 DNA is TGTGCCAGCAGTGCAACTAGGGATACGCAGTATTTT. This sequence encodes CASSATRDTQYF.

The rearrangement links TRBV19 to TRBJ2-7, with TRBD2 matching 9 bases. CDR3 length equals 15 residues. The V gene end was trimmed by 5 bases and the J gene end by 4 bases; junction bases not matched to a gene: 9. CDR1 LNHDA and CDR2 SQIVND come from the germline V gene (reference sequence). This chain's CDR3 is CASSSSSGSGYEQYF. In DNA, the CDR3 is TGTGCCAGTAGTTCTAGTAGCGGGAGCGGTTACGAGCAGTACTTC.

The genes are TRBV27 and TRBJ2-1, with 12 nucleotides matching TRBD2. CDR1 is MNHEY, CDR2 SMNVEV, per germline (reference sequence). J lost 1 base, V lost 2 bases, and 6 bases had no gene match. The CDR3 is made up of 18 amino acids. In DNA form, the CDR3 reads TGTGCCAGCAGTTTAAGACTAGCGGGAGTAGGTTCCTACAATGAGCAGTTCTTC. This sequence encodes CASSLRLAGVGSYNEQFF.

The chain recombines TRBV12-3 or TRBV12-4 with TRBJ1-2, with D unresolved. This CDR3 is 12 amino acids long. Trimming took 3 bases from V and 6 from J, leaving 8 bases between them. CDR3 sequence (DNA): TGTGCCAGCAGTTTCGGTATAGATGGCTACACCTTC. Translation gives CASSFGIDGYTF.

The rearrangement uses TRBV6-1 and TRBJ1-2; D uncertain. With 1 base removed from V and 4 bases from J, the gap between germline ends came to 10 bases. Germline V gives CDR1 MNHNS, CDR2 SASEGT. The CDR3 loop spans 14 amino acids. The CDR3 loop is CASSEGEDPYGYTF. The CDR3 DNA reads as TGTGCCAGCAGTGAAGGGGAGGACCCCTATGGCTACACCTTC.

As regards this clone: Germline and junction disagree at one end, which may indicate a read error. The genes are TRBV7-7 and TRBJ2-5; 9 bases line up with TRBD1. The CDR3 runs to 16 residues. In germline, CDR1 is SSHAT, CDR2 FNYEAQ (reference sequence). The CDR3 coding sequence is TGTGCTAGCAGCTTAAACAGGGGGCGTAAGGGGGAGACCCAGTACTTC. Encoded protein: CASSLNRGRKGETQYF.

The sample holds a few counts of this clone. CDR3 region: CASTPDRISSYEQYF. CDR3 DNA sequence: TGTGCCAGCACACCCGACAGGATAAGCTCCTACGAGCAGTACTTC. The chain links TRBV11-3 to TRBJ2-7; tentatively, D is TRBD1 (6 bases). Between the trimmed V and J ends, which lost 7 bases and 0 bases, there was a span of 16 bases. Germline CDR1 SGHNT, CDR2 YENEEA. The CDR3 contains 15 residues.

V is TRBV7-9 and J is TRBJ2-5, with D unclear. This CDR3 has 15 residues. V lost 0 bases and J lost 5, with 13 bases in between. Germline loops: CDR1 SEHNR, CDR2 FQNEAQ (reference sequence). The CDR3 protein is CASSLAIDFGETQYF. CDR3 bases: TGTGCCAGCAGCTTAGCGATCGACTTTGGGGAGACCCAGTACTTC.

The chain has TRBV5-6 and TRBJ2-2; no firm D call. The germline V gene has CDR1 SGHDT and CDR2 YYEEEE. V lost 1 base, J lost 2 bases, and 9 bases lay in between. The CDR3 is made up of 15 amino acids. In nucleotides, the CDR3 is TGTGCCAGCAGCTTGATGGCCGTTAACACCGGGGAGCTGTTTTTT. It codes for CASSLMAVNTGELFF.

V is TRBV11-3 and J is TRBJ2-6; possibly TRBD1 for D (5 bases). This CDR3 is 16 amino acids long. V gave up 4 bases and J gave up 4 bases, with 14 bases separating them. Germline V lookup: CDR1 SGHNT, CDR2 YENEEA. CDR3 residues: CASSSFFRGGANVLTF. CDR3 nucleotides: TGTGCCAGCAGCTCGTTTTTTAGGGGCGGGGCCAACGTCCTGACTTTC.

The gene calls are TRBV2 and TRBJ1-1, with 7 positions matching TRBD1. Germline values: CDR1 SNHLY, CDR2 FYNNEI. Trimming took 11 bases from V and 1 from J; bases not matched to a gene: 7. The CDR3 covers 13 residues. The CDR3 DNA reads as TGTGCCTCCAGGGGGGAAACGAACACTGAAGCTTTCTTT. Translated, it gives CASRGETNTEAFF.

The table lists this clone with a count of one. V usage is TRBV19 and J usage is TRBJ2-5, with TRBD2 identical over 9 bases. Germline CDR1 and CDR2: LNHDA and SQIVND (reference sequence). V dropped 4 bases and J dropped 0; count of bases not matched to a gene: 6. There are 16 residues in the CDR3. The CDR3 protein is CASSKWLAGYQETQYF. CDR3 nucleotide sequence: TGTGCCAGTAGTAAGTGGCTAGCGGGATACCAAGAGACCCAGTACTTC.

The chain has TRBV25-1 and TRBJ1-5, with no clear D. Germline CDR1 reads MGHDK; CDR2 reads SYGVNS. The V end lost 3 bases, the J end lost 8 bases, and 14 bases lay between the germline ends. This CDR3 has 14 amino acids. The DNA of the CDR3 is TGTGCCAGCAGTGACTCTGGCGGGAATAAGCCCCAGCATTTT. This sequence encodes CASSDSGGNKPQHF.

This clone was counted once. This rearrangement joins TRBV19 to TRBJ1-4, with a possible D match to TRBD1 (6 bases). Looked up from germline, CDR1 is LNHDA and CDR2 is SQIVND (reference sequence). This CDR3 spans 15 amino acids. V lost 3 bases and J 4 bases, leaving 12 bases between the germline ends. Here the CDR3 reads CASSIGTGSNEKLFF. The CDR3 coding sequence is TGTGCCAGTAGTATCGGAACAGGGAGTAATGAAAAACTGTTTTTT.

The CDR3 loop is CASSLGRGGGYTF. The CDR3 DNA follows: TGTGCCAGCAGTCTAGGCAGGGGTGGTGGCTACACCTTC. The chain links TRBV27 to TRBJ1-2, with D perhaps matching TRBD1 (6 bases). V lost 5 bases and J 7 bases, leaving 14 bases between the germline ends. The CDR3 loop spans 13 amino acids. Germline CDR1 is MNHEY and CDR2 is SMNVEV (reference sequence).

The chain recombines TRBV5-1 with TRBJ2-5; 12 bases fit TRBD1. Germline V gene data show CDR1 as SGHRS and CDR2 as YFSETQ. V lost 3 bases and J lost 5; bases outside the gene matches: 5. The length of the CDR3 is 15 residues. CDR3 protein: CASSWGTGGFETQYF. DNA of the CDR3: TGCGCCAGCAGCTGGGGGACAGGGGGCTTCGAGACCCAGTACTTC.

This chain connects TRBV6-2 or TRBV6-3 to TRBJ2-7; TRBD1 matches 8 bases. This CDR3 is built from 18 residues. Trimming cost V 0 bases and J 3 bases; bases outside gene matches: 13. Germline V gene data show CDR1 as MNHEY and CDR2 as SVGEGT. The CDR3 DNA reads TGTGCCAGCAGTTACTCGATACTGCGACAGGGGAACGTCTACGAGCAGTACTTC. Translated: CASSYSILRQGNVYEQYF.

The chain carries TRBV3-1 (or the pseudogene TRBV3-2) and TRBJ2-7; 8 nucleotides match TRBD1. The CDR3 spans 14 residues. Unmatched junction bases numbered 9, after V lost 6 bases and J lost 5 bases. CDR1 and CDR2 from the germline V gene are LGHDT and YNNKEL (reference sequence). As DNA, the CDR3 is TGTGCCAGCAGTTCCAGGGGGCGCGCGGACGAGCAGTACTTC. Protein product: CASSSRGRADEQYF.

This clone was seen a single time. This chain connects TRBV10-2 to TRBJ2-1, with a possible D match to TRBD1 (6 bases). Per germline, CDR1 WSHSY and CDR2 SAAADI. Trimming pared 4 bases from V and 4 bases from J, leaving 8 bases between. The CDR3 extends over 13 amino acids. The CDR3 DNA reads as TGCGCCAGCAGTGGTACAGGGTACAATGAGCAGTTCTTC. It specifies CASSGTGYNEQFF.

To note about this clone: The same CDR3 can be traced to other DNA sequences in this sample. This sequence joins TRBV28 and TRBJ1-2; tentatively, D is TRBD1 (5 bases). The CDR3 runs to 14 residues. The germline gives CDR1 MDHEN, CDR2 SYDVKM. Trimming removed 3 bases at V and 4 bases at J, with 12 bases between. CDR3 DNA: TGTGCCAGCAGTTTTATTGGGCAGGGCTATGGCTACACCTTC. Encoded protein: CASSFIGQGYGYTF.

The rearrangement joins TRBV6-5 to TRBJ2-2; 7 nucleotides align to TRBD2. V gave up 4 bases and J gave up 2 bases; unmatched junction bases: 7. This CDR3 contains 16 residues. From germline, CDR1 is MNHEY and CDR2 SVGAGI. The CDR3 region is CASSSPGLTNTGELFF. The CDR3 DNA sequence: TGTGCCAGCAGTTCTCCGGGACTAACCAACACCGGGGAGCTGTTTTTT.